These 26 T cell receptor beta chains were all obtained from the same sample, sequenced in a study of blood T cell repertoires in COVID-19. Only in-frame clones appear in the TCRdb table, and some are missing; sequencing was by immunoSEQ multiplex PCR. The sample contains around 140,000 clones, 88% of which appear only once. The specimen was peripheral blood. These receptors all come from a woman between 45 and 60 years old with acute or convalescent COVID-19.

This clone was counted a single time. The chain has TRBV2 and TRBJ2-1, with 8 bases that match TRBD1. Germline V lookup: CDR1 SNHLY, CDR2 FYNNEI. CDR3 length: 14 residues. V was pared by 4 bases and J by 4 bases, with 3 bases of the junction left unmatched. The CDR3 sequence is CASSGTGTYNEQFF. CDR3 bases: TGTGCCAGCAGTGGGACAGGGACATACAATGAGCAGTTCTTC.

V usage is TRBV19 and J usage is TRBJ1-5; the D gene is possibly TRBD1 (5 bases). The V end lost 2 bases, the J end lost 7 bases, and 15 bases lay between the germline ends. In germline, CDR1 is LNHDA, CDR2 SQIVND (reference sequence). The CDR3 has 15 residues. In DNA form, the CDR3 reads TGTGCCAGTAGTATATTTTGGGGACTCGGGCAGCCCCAGCATTTT. Its protein is CASSIFWGLGQPQHF.

The chain combines TRBV30 with TRBJ1-1; TRBD1 matches at 9 bases. Germline CDR1 reads GTSNPN; CDR2 reads SVGIG (reference sequence). J gave up 3 bases and V 4 bases, and 6 bases lay outside the gene matches. This CDR3 is 14 amino acids long. The DNA for the CDR3 is TGTGCCTGGATTTTGACAGGGGGGGACACTGAAGCTTTCTTT. Its protein is CAWILTGGDTEAFF.

V usage is TRBV12-5 and J usage is TRBJ1-4; 10 positions match TRBD1. The V and J ends lost 4 bases and 7 bases, in that order; junction bases with no gene match: 3. The CDR3 length is 14 residues. CDR1 and CDR2 from the germline V gene are LGHNT and FRNRAP. The CDR3 sequence is CASGSGQGREKLFF. The CDR3, as DNA: TGTGCTAGTGGTTCGGGACAGGGGCGTGAAAAACTGTTTTTT.

The chain uses TRBV4-2 and TRBJ1-3, with unresolved D. Per germline, CDR1 LGHNA and CDR2 YNFKEQ. The CDR3 runs 15 residues. The V end was cut by 5 bases, the J end by 1 base, with 12 bases between. CDR3 nucleotides: TGTGCCAGCAGCACAACCGGGGATTCTGGAAACACCATATATTTT. Translated: CASSTTGDSGNTIYF.

In its sample, this clone was seen once. The chain employs TRBV4-2 and TRBJ2-3; 9 bases are shared with TRBD2. Germline assignment: CDR1 LGHNA and CDR2 YNFKEQ. V trimming: 2 bases; J trimming: 4 bases; junction bases outside the gene matches: 7. This CDR3 comprises 16 residues. The CDR3 reads CASSQSRGGAADTQYF. CDR3 DNA sequence: TGTGCCAGCAGCCAATCTCGCGGGGGGGCCGCAGATACGCAGTATTTT.

In DNA, the CDR3 is TGTGCCAGCAGTTACTCGATACAGGCCCCTCGGAACACCATATATTTT. It translates to CASSYSIQAPRNTIYF. The chain uses TRBV6-5 and TRBJ1-3; a weak D match, TRBD1 (5 bases). The length of the CDR3 is 16 residues. Germline V gene sequence: CDR1 MNHEY, CDR2 SVGAGI. Trimming removed 0 bases from V and 7 bases from J, with 16 bases in between.

The chain uses TRBV7-9 and TRBJ2-5, with TRBD1 matching 7 bases. V gave up 5 bases and J gave up 5 bases; unmatched junction bases: 5. The CDR3 consists of 13 residues. From germline, CDR1 is SEHNR and CDR2 FQNEAQ (reference sequence). CDR3 loop: CASSPGQWETQYF. CDR3 nucleotide sequence: TGTGCCAGCAGCCCGGGACAGTGGGAGACCCAGTACTTC. The variable domain in full, with the rest retrieved from reference TRBV7-9 and TRBJ2-5, is DTGVSQNPRHKITKRGQNVTFRCDPISEHNRLYWYRQTLGQGPEFLTYFQNEAQLEKSRLLSDRFSAERPKGSFSTLEIQRTEQGDSAMYLCASSPGQWETQYFGPGTRLLVL.

In its sample, this clone was seen a few times. V is TRBV4-1 and J is TRBJ1-1, with TRBD1 matching 8 bases. CDR1 and CDR2 from the germline V gene are MGHRA and YSYEKL. V lost 3 bases, J lost 8 bases, and 2 bases stayed unmatched. The CDR3 totals 12 residues. The CDR3 reads CASSHRQGEAFF. CDR3 nucleotide sequence: TGCGCCAGCAGCCACCGACAGGGGGAAGCTTTCTTT.

The chain employs TRBV3-1 (or the pseudogene TRBV3-2) and TRBJ1-1; no definite D call. V gave up 8 bases and J gave up 6 bases, with 19 bases separating them. The CDR3 is 14 amino acids. Per germline, CDR1 LGHDT and CDR2 YNNKEL (reference sequence). The CDR3: CASDGWPPQAEAFF. The DNA of the CDR3 is TGTGCCAGCGACGGTTGGCCCCCGCAGGCTGAAGCTTTCTTT.

The V and J genes are TRBV5-1 and TRBJ1-6; tentative D call: TRBD1 (6 bases). The length of the CDR3 is 14 residues. Germline assignment: CDR1 SGHRS and CDR2 YFSETQ. Trimming cost V 3 bases and J 8 bases, with 12 bases left between them. As DNA, the CDR3 is TGCGCCAGCAGCTCTTTGACAGGATATTCACCCCTCCACTTT. This sequence encodes CASSSLTGYSPLHF. The complete variable domain, with remaining parts taken from reference TRBV5-1 and TRBJ1-6, reads KAGVTQTPRYLIKTRGQQVTLSCSPISGHRSVSWYQQTPGQGLQFLFEYFSETQRNKGNFPGRFSGRQFSNSRSEMNVSTLELGDSALYLCASSSLTGYSPLHFGNGTRLTVT.

This chain links TRBV27 with TRBJ1-1; TRBD1 might be the D (5 bases). V gave up 10 bases and J gave up 3 bases, with 24 bases separating them. CDR1 and CDR2 from the germline V gene are MNHEY and SMNVEV (reference sequence). The CDR3 totals 16 residues. CDR3 nucleotides: TGTGCCACCCAGGGCCGTTTAGGGGAGGGACACACTGAAGCTTTCTTT. It encodes CATQGRLGEGHTEAFF.

The chain is built from TRBV11-3 and TRBJ2-1, with 8 bases matching TRBD1. J was trimmed by 8 bases and V by 1 base; bases with no gene match: 10. Germline V gene sequence: CDR1 SGHNT, CDR2 YENEEA. The CDR3 is 16 amino acids. In nucleotides, the CDR3 is TGTGCCAGCAGCTTAGGCACAGGGGGATTTTTCGATGAGCAGTTCTTC. Protein: CASSLGTGGFFDEQFF.

J is TRBJ1-4 and V is TRBV18, with TRBD1 matching 8 bases. This CDR3 has 14 amino acids. J gave up 3 bases and V 4 bases, and 1 base lay outside the gene matches. CDR1 is KGHSH, CDR2 LQKENI, per germline. The CDR3 DNA sequence: TGTGCCAGCTCACGACAGGGGTCTAATGAAAAACTGTTTTTT. Amino acids: CASSRQGSNEKLFF.

The chain has TRBV29-1 and TRBJ2-5, with 10 bases aligning to TRBD2. This CDR3 spans 14 amino acids. From germline, CDR1 is SQVTM and CDR2 ANQGSEA. V gave up 3 bases and J gave up 6 bases; unmatched junction bases: 7. CDR3 in amino acids: CSVEGAGGPKTQYF. The CDR3 DNA follows: TGCAGCGTTGAGGGAGCGGGAGGGCCGAAGACCCAGTACTTC.

This chain connects TRBV12-3 or TRBV12-4 to TRBJ2-2; no clear D gene. The CDR3 totals 13 residues. V was clipped by 6 bases and J by 6 bases, with 11 bases between them. The CDR3 DNA sequence: TGTGCCAGCAGCTTCCGTCCCCCCGGGGAGCTGTTTTTT. Residues: CASSFRPPGELFF.

The chain combines TRBV4-2 with TRBJ2-3; 7 positions match TRBD2. The CDR3 is 12 residues long. The J segment lost 9 bases and the V segment lost 6 bases, leaving 6 bases of the junction unmatched. Germline values: CDR1 LGHNA, CDR2 YNFKEQ. CDR3: CASRTSERTQYF. The DNA for the CDR3 is TGTGCCAGCAGAACTAGCGAACGGACGCAGTATTTT.

V is TRBV6-5 and J is TRBJ1-3; the D gene is possibly TRBD1 (6 bases). V lost 6 bases to trimming and J lost 4 bases, with 13 bases between them. The germline V gene encodes CDR1 MNHEY and CDR2 SVGAGI. This CDR3 is built from 14 residues. CDR3 region: CASRPGRGGNTIYF. Here the CDR3 DNA reads TGTGCCAGCAGGCCGGGCAGGGGAGGAAACACCATATATTTT.

V is TRBV19 and J is TRBJ2-3, with 13 bases aligning to TRBD2. CDR1 LNHDA and CDR2 SQIVND come from the germline V gene (reference sequence). The CDR3 is 16 residues long. V was clipped by 6 bases and J by 4 bases; unmatched bases: 7. The CDR3: CASRGGLAGDPDTQYF. CDR3 sequence (DNA): TGTGCCAGTAGGGGAGGACTAGCGGGAGATCCAGATACGCAGTATTTT.

The V gene is TRBV29-1, the J gene TRBJ1-1, with D possibly being TRBD1 (5 bases). In germline, CDR1 is SQVTM, CDR2 ANQGSEA. This CDR3 has 16 amino acids. V gave up 1 base and J gave up 0 bases, with 15 bases separating them. DNA of the CDR3: TGCAGCGTTGAAGTAATGGGGCCGGTCATGAACACTGAAGCTTTCTTT. Translating it yields CSVEVMGPVMNTEAFF.

The CDR3 sequence is CASSRRGGRSTDTQYF. The DNA of the CDR3 is TGTGCCAGCAGCCGACGGGGTGGGAGATCCACAGATACGCAGTATTTT. The rearrangement uses TRBV7-3 and TRBJ2-3, with D possibly matching TRBD2 (5 bases). Germline V CDR1 and CDR2: SGHTA, FQGTGA. This CDR3 is 16 amino acids long. Trimming shortened V by 5 bases and J by 2 bases, and 17 bases separated the two germline ends. Together with reference TRBV7-3 and TRBJ2-3, the CDR3 gives the full variable domain: GAGVSQTPSNKVTEKGKYVELRCDPISGHTALYWYRQSLGQGPEFLIYFQGTGAADDSGLPNDRFFAVRPEGSVSTLKIQRTERGDSAVYLCASSRRGGRSTDTQYFGPGTRLTVL.

The V gene is TRBV10-1, the J gene TRBJ1-1; 8 positions match TRBD1. This CDR3 region has 15 residues. The J segment lost 0 bases and the V segment lost 5 bases, leaving 5 bases of the junction unmatched. The germline CDR1 and CDR2 sequences are WNHNN and SYGVQD (reference sequence). In DNA form, the CDR3 reads TGCGCCAGCAGTCCCGCGGACAGGGTGAACACTGAAGCTTTCTTT. Its protein product is CASSPADRVNTEAFF.

The V call is TRBV18, the J call TRBJ2-1; TRBD1 matches 8 bases. The CDR3 totals 15 residues. Germline values: CDR1 KGHSH, CDR2 LQKENI. V shed 2 bases and J 7 bases; nucleotides not matched to a gene: 7. The chain's CDR3 is CASSPSQGARNEQFF. The CDR3 nucleotides read TGTGCCAGCTCACCATCGCAGGGGGCGAGGAATGAGCAGTTCTTC.

The CDR3 here is CASSPGSGELFF. The CDR3 region has the DNA TGTGCCAGCAGTCCAGGGTCCGGGGAGCTGTTTTTT. The chain is built from TRBV5-6 and TRBJ2-2; D may be TRBD1 (5 bases). Between the trimmed V and J ends, which lost 5 bases and 6 bases, there was a span of 8 bases. Germline V lookup: CDR1 SGHDT, CDR2 YYEEEE. This CDR3 contains 12 residues.

The rearrangement joins TRBV7-3 to TRBJ2-7, with TRBD2 as a possible D gene (6 bases). The CDR3 runs to 15 residues. Trimming removed 2 bases from V and 2 bases from J, with 13 bases in between. CDR1 is SGHTA and CDR2 is FQGTGA in the germline V gene. The CDR3 bases are TGTGCCAGCAGCTTAGCCCGCGGGACTCCCTACGAGCAGTACTTC. It yields the protein CASSLARGTPYEQYF.

The chain links TRBV5-1 to TRBJ1-4; D might be TRBD1 (6 bases). Between the trimmed V and J ends, which lost 2 bases and 7 bases, there was a span of 15 bases. CDR1 and CDR2 (germline): SGHRS, YFSETQ. The CDR3 consists of 15 residues. The CDR3 DNA follows: TGCGCCAGCAGCTTACAGAGCAGGGGAAGTGAAAAACTGTTTTTT. This gives the protein CASSLQSRGSEKLFF.